This T cell receptor (beta chain) was sequenced during a study of T cell responses to AZD1222 COVID-19 vaccine. Points from the study as a whole: Spike-specific TCRs gained breadth and depth after people received two AZD1222 doses. Nearly half of spike-specific TCRs reportedly target unmutated variant regions. Regions 160-218 and 743-854 dominated among vaccine-associated CD4 TCRs spanning spike. Donors were mostly white British, more females; clonal diversity possibly underestimated.

Here immunoSEQ multiplex PCR was the method, and the copy in TCRdb shows in-frame clones only, minus some. The data hold roughly 190,000 clones, with more than 85% observed a single time. The germline V gene encodes CDR1 MGHRA and CDR2 YSYEKL. This CDR3 has 17 amino acids. The trim removed 4 bases at V and 4 bases at J, leaving 13 bases unmatched. As concerns this clone: Antigen specificity is unknown.

This receptor was taken from an adult in good health. The sample was peripheral blood, taken on day 0 of AZD1222 vaccination. The rearrangement uses TRBV4-1 and TRBJ1-5, with 7 bases identical to TRBD1. In nucleotides, the CDR3 is TGCGCCAGCAGCCCGTCTGGCAGGGGGACAATTAATCAGCCCCAGCATTTT. This codes for CASSPSGRGTINQPQHF.